These 28 T cell receptor beta chains were sequenced from one sample in a study of cytomegalovirus exposure and HLA in healthy donors. Primers included in the PCR were 60 Vbeta and 13 Jbeta primers. Repertoires were generated with immunoSEQ multiplex PCR, while TCRdb's copy carries only in-frame clones and drops some. Of about 140,000 clones detected, roughly 70% appear once; the ten largest clones hold under 2%. Sequencing used PBMCs. The receptor source for this set is a middle-aged woman in good health and CMV-seronegative.

The chain combines TRBV7-9 with TRBJ1-2; D is perhaps TRBD1 (6 bases). Trimming pared 1 base from V and 4 bases from J, leaving 13 bases between. Germline CDR1 reads SEHNR; CDR2 reads FQNEAQ (reference sequence). This CDR3 region has 15 residues. The CDR3 DNA reads as TGTGCCAGCAGCTTAGGGACAGCGATCATCTATGGCTACACCTTC. Translated: CASSLGTAIIYGYTF.

V is TRBV29-1 and J is TRBJ1-2; 8 nucleotides align to TRBD1. In germline, CDR1 is SQVTM, CDR2 ANQGSEA. Germline trimming cut 6 bases from V and 0 bases from J; bases unmatched to any gene: 12. The CDR3 extends over 16 amino acids. The CDR3 DNA is TGCAGCGTGGGGATTGCAGGACAGGGTCCTAACTATGGCTACACCTTC. Its translation is CSVGIAGQGPNYGYTF.

This clone has more than one count but fewer than ten. The V call is TRBV10-3, the J call TRBJ2-7, with 8 positions matching TRBD1. Trimming at V came to 10 bases and at J to 4 bases, leaving 9 bases not matched to a gene. CDR1 and CDR2 from the germline V gene are ENHRY and SYGVKD. The CDR3 extends over 13 amino acids. Here the CDR3 reads CATQTGEEYEQYF. In DNA form, the CDR3 reads TGTGCCACACAGACAGGGGAGGAGTACGAGCAGTACTTC.

The chain uses TRBV5-4 and TRBJ2-5, with 11 bases matching TRBD2. Germline values: CDR1 SGHNT, CDR2 YYREEE (reference sequence). The CDR3 is made up of 15 amino acids. With 6 bases clipped from V and 1 base from J, the junction kept 5 bases outside the gene matches. CDR3 sequence reads: CASTIAGGLQETQYF. Written as DNA, the CDR3 is TGTGCCAGCACTATAGCGGGAGGGCTCCAAGAGACCCAGTACTTC.

V gene TRBV28 combines with J gene TRBJ1-5; D remains unclear. Germline loops: CDR1 MDHEN, CDR2 SYDVKM. Trimming pared 2 bases from V and 7 bases from J, leaving 12 bases between. CDR3 length: 14 amino acids. The CDR3 DNA reads TGTGCCAGCAGTTTACCGGGGAATAACCAGCCCCAGCATTTT. This encodes CASSLPGNNQPQHF.

The rearrangement joins TRBV7-9 to TRBJ1-4; possible D gene TRBD1, 5 bases. The length of the CDR3 is 15 residues. The V and J ends lost 5 bases and 7 bases respectively, with 17 bases between them. Germline V CDR1 and CDR2: SEHNR, FQNEAQ (reference sequence). Here the CDR3 DNA reads TGTGCCAGCAGCCCCCGGGGGAGGGACGGTGAAAAACTGTTTTTT. Its translation: CASSPRGRDGEKLFF.

This chain links TRBV6-5 with TRBJ2-5; D might be TRBD2 (5 bases). Germline-derived CDR1 and CDR2 are MNHEY and SVGAGI. The CDR3 covers 15 residues. V lost 6 bases, J lost 3 bases, and 17 bases lay in between. The CDR3 sequence is CASSPSGVGEETQYF. The CDR3, as DNA: TGTGCCAGCAGCCCCTCCGGGGTGGGAGAAGAGACCCAGTACTTC.

This clone was detected once. This chain joins TRBV28 and TRBJ2-6; D is possibly TRBD2 (6 bases). Germline V gene lookup returns CDR1 MDHEN and CDR2 SYDVKM. This CDR3 comprises 22 residues. V was pared by 4 bases and J by 0 bases, with 28 bases between. CDR3 coding DNA: TGTGCCAGCAGTTCGTGGGGTAGCCCTGATATTGGAGGGAGCTCTGGGGCCAACGTCCTGACTTTC. It yields the protein CASSSWGSPDIGGSSGANVLTF.

J is TRBJ2-3 and V is TRBV27; TRBD1 matches at 7 bases. In germline, CDR1 is MNHEY, CDR2 SMNVEV (reference sequence). The trim removed 5 bases at V and 4 bases at J, leaving 15 bases unmatched. This CDR3 region has 17 residues. The CDR3 nucleotides read TGTGCCAGCAGTGAAGGCCCCGGACAGGTGAGGGCAGATACGCAGTATTTT. It codes for CASSEGPGQVRADTQYF.

The CDR3 bases are TGCGCCAGCAGCCAAAATTTAGGGGGCAGTGAAGCTTTCTTT. Its protein product is CASSQNLGGSEAFF. The rearrangement joins TRBV4-1 to TRBJ1-1; 7 bases agree with TRBD1. The junction had 7 bases not matched to a gene; V was cut back by 2 bases and J by 7 bases. The CDR3 runs to 14 residues. Germline CDR1 is MGHRA and CDR2 is YSYEKL.

The CDR3 nucleotides are TGTGCCTGGACTCCGGGACAGGGAATGGCGGATACGCAGTATTTT. Translating gives CAWTPGQGMADTQYF. This chain links TRBV30 with TRBJ2-3; 9 nucleotides align to TRBD1. Germline V gene data show CDR1 as GTSNPN and CDR2 as SVGIG (reference sequence). The trim removed 4 bases at V and 6 bases at J, leaving 11 bases unmatched. This CDR3 is built from 15 residues.

This clone was seen only once. For the CDR3, the DNA is TGCGCCAGCAGCTTGGGGACAATGACAACTAATGAAAAACTGTTTTTT. It encodes CASSLGTMTTNEKLFF. This chain uses TRBV5-1 with TRBJ1-4; TRBD1 is a possible D gene (5 bases). CDR3 length: 16 amino acids. Trimming pared 0 bases from V and 0 bases from J, leaving 9 bases between. CDR1 is SGHRS, CDR2 YFSETQ, per germline.

This sequence joins TRBV27 and TRBJ2-1; D is undetermined. The CDR3 is made up of 13 amino acids. Trimming removed 5 bases from V and 5 bases from J, with 10 bases in between. Per the germline V gene, CDR1 is MNHEY and CDR2 is SMNVEV (reference sequence). Here the CDR3 DNA reads TGTGCCAGCAGTAGCCAAAGAGACAATGAGCAGTTCTTC. This translates into CASSSQRDNEQFF.

The chain joins TRBV5-1 to TRBJ2-4; 13 nucleotides line up with TRBD2. Looked up from germline, CDR1 is SGHRS and CDR2 is YFSETQ. The CDR3 is 14 residues long. V lost 7 bases, J lost 8 bases, and 6 bases stayed unmatched. The CDR3 nucleotides read TGCGCCAGCGGACATGGACTAGCGGGAGACATTCAGTACTTC. Amino acids: CASGHGLAGDIQYF.

The chain uses TRBV7-2 and TRBJ2-7; D not certain. From germline, CDR1 is SGHTA and CDR2 FQGNSA. CDR3 length equals 11 residues. Trimming shortened V by 5 bases and J by 4 bases, and 6 bases separated the two germline ends. The CDR3 region has the DNA TGTGCCAGCAGCATCCGGTACGAGCAGTACTTC. Amino acids: CASSIRYEQYF.

The chain carries TRBV14 and TRBJ1-2; D possibly corresponds to TRBD1 (6 bases). Trimming left V 0 bases short and J 7 bases short, with 15 bases between. This CDR3 contains 15 residues. Germline CDR1 reads SGHDN; CDR2 reads FVKESK. CDR3 residues: CASSQDLAGARGYTF. CDR3 nucleotide sequence: TGTGCCAGCAGCCAAGATCTTGCGGGGGCTCGTGGCTACACCTTC.

This clone was recorded a few times. The DNA of the CDR3 is TGTGCCAGTAGTTCCGGGACAGGGGACTACGAGCAGTACTTC. Its translation: CASSSGTGDYEQYF. The gene calls are TRBV19 and TRBJ2-7, with 10 nucleotides matching TRBD1. Trimming removed 5 bases from V and 3 bases from J; junction bases left unmatched: 4. Germline values: CDR1 LNHDA, CDR2 SQIVND (reference sequence). This CDR3 spans 14 amino acids.

This chain uses TRBV15 with TRBJ1-5, with D tentatively TRBD1 (6 bases). The CDR3 has 15 amino acids. Germline CDR1 and CDR2: LNHNV and YYDKDF (reference sequence). The V end was cut by 0 bases, the J end by 12 bases, with 18 bases between. CDR3 nucleotides: TGTGCCACCAGCAGAGAGGGGGCCCCAGGGTCAGGCCAGCATTTT. Its protein is CATSREGAPGSGQHF.

The chain uses TRBV6-4 and TRBJ2-3; TRBD2 might be the D (6 bases). Germline V gene sequence: CDR1 MRHNA, CDR2 SNTAGT. CDR3 length: 14 residues. V was trimmed by 4 bases and J by 4 bases, leaving 12 bases between them. CDR3 bases: TGTGCCAGCAGTGCTTTGGGGGGTTCAGATACGCAGTATTTT. It is translated as CASSALGGSDTQYF.

As to this clone: Other DNA sequences from this sample encode an identical CDR3 as well. The chain combines TRBV18 with TRBJ2-7; no definite D call. The CDR3 spans 13 residues. Germline V lookup: CDR1 KGHSH, CDR2 LQKENI. The V gene lost 2 bases and the J gene lost 2 bases, with 7 bases spanning the gap. In DNA, the CDR3 is TGTGCCAGCTCACCAGGGCAGACCTACGAGCAGTACTTC. Translated, it gives CASSPGQTYEQYF.

V and J are TRBV28 and TRBJ2-3; 13 bases fit TRBD2. The CDR3 sequence is 17 residues long. The V gene's germline CDR1 is MDHEN and CDR2 SYDVKM. Trimming at V came to 4 bases and at J to 2 bases, leaving 6 bases not matched to a gene. The CDR3 bases are TGTGCCAGCAGTTCAGCCGGGACTAGCGGGGACACAGATACGCAGTATTTT. It yields the protein CASSSAGTSGDTDTQYF. Drawing the rest from reference TRBV28 and TRBJ2-3, the complete variable domain is DVKVTQSSRYLVKRTGEKVFLECVQDMDHENMFWYRQDPGLGLRLIYFSYDVKMKEKGDIPEGYSVSREKKERFSLILESASTNQTSMYLCASSSAGTSGDTDTQYFGPGTRLTVL.

The chain couples TRBV7-9 to TRBJ1-2; D gene uncertain. Germline V gives CDR1 SEHNR, CDR2 FQNEAQ (reference sequence). The CDR3 consists of 9 residues. V gave up 5 bases and J gave up 12 bases, with 7 bases separating them. CDR3 DNA sequence: TGTGCCAGCAGCCTCGGTGACACCTTC. Translated: CASSLGDTF.

The rearrangement links TRBV28 to TRBJ1-2; 7 nucleotides agree with TRBD1. CDR1 MDHEN and CDR2 SYDVKM come from the germline V gene. The CDR3 loop spans 16 amino acids. The ends lost 7 bases at V and 0 bases at J; junction bases unmatched: 11. In nucleotides, the CDR3 is TGTGCCAGCACTCAAGGGGGCGCAGGAGCTAACTATGGCTACACCTTC. Encoded protein: CASTQGGAGANYGYTF.

V is TRBV9 and J is TRBJ1-6; D is undetermined. This CDR3 contains 15 residues. Germline lookup yields CDR1 SGDLS and CDR2 YYNGEE. Trimming cost V 0 bases and J 7 bases, with 11 bases left between them. The CDR3 protein is CASSVVEGNNSPLHF. The CDR3 DNA reads TGTGCCAGCAGCGTAGTGGAGGGTAACAATTCACCCCTCCACTTT.

The chain joins TRBV7-8 to TRBJ2-2; D is unclear. This CDR3 has 15 amino acids. V gave up 2 bases and J gave up 1 base, with 8 bases separating them. CDR1 and CDR2 (germline): SGHVS, FQNEAQ. CDR3 residues: CASSLRSGNTGELFF. The CDR3 DNA reads as TGTGCCAGCAGCTTAAGGTCAGGGAACACCGGGGAGCTGTTTTTT.

V and J are TRBV7-9 and TRBJ2-3; 7 bases are a match to TRBD2. The V gene's germline CDR1 is SEHNR and CDR2 FQNEAQ (reference sequence). With V trimmed by 5 bases and J by 6 bases, 11 bases remained unmatched. The CDR3 totals 15 residues. CDR3 region: CASSRDYRYFDTQYF. CDR3 DNA sequence: TGTGCCAGCAGCCGGGACTACCGATATTTTGATACGCAGTATTTT.

This clone was observed a single time. CDR3 loop: CASSIEGYTEAFF. DNA for the CDR3: TGTGCCAGCAGCATAGAGGGTTACACTGAAGCTTTCTTT. The V gene is TRBV27, the J gene TRBJ1-1; D unresolved. Per germline, CDR1 MNHEY and CDR2 SMNVEV (reference sequence). With 6 bases removed from V and 3 bases from J, the gap between germline ends came to 11 bases. The CDR3 totals 13 residues.

This rearrangement joins TRBV4-2 to TRBJ2-7; 11 positions agree with TRBD1. V trimming: 2 bases; J trimming: 3 bases; junction bases outside the gene matches: 6. The CDR3 covers 16 residues. Germline V CDR1 and CDR2: LGHNA, YNFKEQ. The CDR3 is CASSQPPGTGGYEQYF. The CDR3 DNA reads TGTGCCAGCAGCCAACCTCCCGGGACAGGGGGCTACGAGCAGTACTTC.